These 21 T cell receptor beta chains originate from one sample sequenced in a study of blood T cell repertoires in COVID-19. Repertoires were generated with immunoSEQ multiplex PCR, while TCRdb's copy carries only in-frame clones and drops some. The sample consists of approximately 200,000 clones, 85% to 90% of them appearing once. Sequenced: peripheral blood. These receptors originate from a woman aged 60-70 years with acute or convalescent COVID-19.

This clone was found a few times. The chain employs TRBV2 and TRBJ1-5; TRBD1 matches 9 bases. V shed 8 bases, J shed 5 bases, and the junction held 10 bases outside the gene matches. This CDR3 is 15 amino acids long. The germline V gene has CDR1 SNHLY and CDR2 FYNNEI. The CDR3 DNA sequence: TGTGCCAGCCGGGGGACAGGGAATAGGCATCAGCCCCAGCATTTT. Its protein is CASRGTGNRHQPQHF.

V and J are TRBV19 and TRBJ2-1; 10 bases match TRBD2. There are 16 residues in the CDR3. Germline V gives CDR1 LNHDA, CDR2 SQIVND (reference sequence). Trimming cost V 3 bases and J 7 bases; bases outside gene matches: 9. The CDR3 DNA is TGTGCCAGTAGTATTCGTTCTAGCGGGGGTGGAAATGAGCAGTTCTTC. It codes for CASSIRSSGGGNEQFF.

This rearrangement joins TRBV2 to TRBJ1-3; no definite D call. V was trimmed by 0 bases and J by 2 bases, leaving 14 bases between them. The CDR3 contains 17 residues. Germline CDR1 SNHLY, CDR2 FYNNEI. DNA for the CDR3: TGTGCCAGCAGTGAAGCGCTTCGAGGAAGGACTGGAAACACCATATATTTT. This translates into CASSEALRGRTGNTIYF. Complete variable domain (other parts from reference TRBV2 and TRBJ1-3): EPEVTQTPSHQVTQMGQEVILRCVPISNHLYFYWYRQILGQKVEFLVSFYNNEISEKSEIFDDQFSVERPDGSNFTLKIRSTKLEDSAMYFCASSEALRGRTGNTIYFGEGSWLTVV.

There are a few counts of this clone. V gene TRBV18 combines with J gene TRBJ2-1; a possible D gene is TRBD2 (6 bases). Trimming took 3 bases from V and 6 from J, leaving 15 bases between them. Germline CDR1 reads KGHSH; CDR2 reads LQKENI. CDR3 size: 15 residues. CDR3 in amino acids: CASSPRERAGNEQFF. CDR3 sequence (DNA): TGTGCCAGCTCACCGCGTGAACGAGCGGGCAATGAGCAGTTCTTC.

The rearrangement links TRBV2 to TRBJ2-7; 7 bases are a match to TRBD2. Germline V CDR1 and CDR2: SNHLY, FYNNEI. The CDR3 is made up of 15 amino acids. Trimming cost V 5 bases and J 3 bases; bases outside gene matches: 10. The CDR3 DNA reads TGTGCCAGCAGTTTGGGGGGGACGGGGGACTACGAGCAGTACTTC. It codes for CASSLGGTGDYEQYF.

The genes are TRBV6-5 and TRBJ1-2, with D uncertain. Germline CDR1 reads MNHEY; CDR2 reads SVGAGI. Trimming took 10 bases from V and 5 from J, leaving 17 bases between them. The CDR3 consists of 13 residues. CDR3 sequence (DNA): TGTGCCACCTTTAGAGGCATCTTATATGGCTACACCTTC. Translation: CATFRGILYGYTF.

The V and J genes are TRBV4-3 and TRBJ1-4; D is undetermined. This CDR3 has 14 residues. V was pared by 0 bases and J by 7 bases, with 9 bases between. Germline assignment: CDR1 LGHNA and CDR2 YSLEER. This chain's CDR3 is CASSQEWSSEKLFF. The CDR3 DNA reads as TGCGCCAGCAGCCAAGAATGGTCCAGTGAAAAACTGTTTTTT.

The chain is built from TRBV28 and TRBJ2-3; 14 nucleotides line up with TRBD2. The CDR3 loop spans 18 amino acids. V lost 4 bases, J lost 0 bases, and 6 bases stayed unmatched. Germline V gene data show CDR1 as MDHEN and CDR2 as SYDVKM. The DNA of the CDR3 is TGTGCCAGCAGTTCGACTAGCGGGGGGGAGACTAGCACAGATACGCAGTATTTT. Encoded protein: CASSSTSGGETSTDTQYF.

V usage is TRBV5-1 and J usage is TRBJ2-7; TRBD2 aligns across 12 bases. V gave up 3 bases and J gave up 2 bases; unmatched junction bases: 3. The CDR3 runs 15 residues. Germline CDR1 and CDR2: SGHRS and YFSETQ. CDR3 residues: CASSSTSGGTYEQYF. CDR3 bases: TGCGCCAGCAGCTCGACTAGCGGGGGAACCTACGAGCAGTACTTC.

As concerns this clone: Germline and junction disagree at one end, which may indicate a read error. The V call is TRBV5-1, the J call TRBJ2-7; possibly TRBD2 for D (7 bases). Germline V lookup: CDR1 SGHRS, CDR2 YFSETQ. CDR3 length equals 15 residues. The CDR3 protein is CARSVGGGRTYEQYF. The CDR3 DNA follows: TGCGCCCGCAGCGTGGGGGGGGGCCGAACCTACGAGCAGTACTTC.

This chain uses TRBV27 with TRBJ1-2; 7 bases are shared with TRBD1. J was trimmed by 2 bases and V by 3 bases; bases with no gene match: 6. Per germline, CDR1 MNHEY and CDR2 SMNVEV (reference sequence). The CDR3 consists of 15 residues. The CDR3 DNA is TGTGCCAGCAGTTTCATTGCAGGGGGGAACTATGGCTACACCTTC. This gives the protein CASSFIAGGNYGYTF.

V usage is TRBV25-1 and J usage is TRBJ2-3; 11 bases are a match to TRBD2. The CDR3 extends over 17 amino acids. V shed 0 bases, J shed 2 bases, and the junction held 4 bases outside the gene matches. CDR1 is MGHDK and CDR2 is SYGVNS in the germline V gene. The CDR3 nucleotides read TGTGCCAGCAGTGAATATCTAGCGGGGGGAAACACAGATACGCAGTATTTT. Its protein product is CASSEYLAGGNTDTQYF.

This chain connects TRBV6-5 to TRBJ1-2; D is possibly TRBD1 (5 bases). Germline V gene sequence: CDR1 MNHEY, CDR2 SVGAGI. The CDR3 is 13 residues long. The V end lost 7 bases, the J end lost 2 bases, and 11 bases lay between the germline ends. In nucleotides, the CDR3 is TGTGCCAGCACTATACAGGTCAACTATGGCTACACCTTC. Amino acids: CASTIQVNYGYTF.

The chain couples TRBV5-1 to TRBJ2-7, with TRBD1 as a possible D gene (6 bases). Trimming cost V 4 bases and J 3 bases, with 8 bases left between them. The CDR3 totals 12 residues. The V gene's germline CDR1 is SGHRS and CDR2 YFSETQ. In DNA form, the CDR3 reads TGCGCCAGCAGCCCGGACAGCTACGAGCAGTACTTC. Translating it yields CASSPDSYEQYF.

The chain recombines TRBV9 with TRBJ2-1; 9 positions agree with TRBD2. Germline V gives CDR1 SGDLS, CDR2 YYNGEE. The ends lost 6 bases at V and 6 bases at J; junction bases unmatched: 16. This CDR3 contains 17 residues. The CDR3 region is CASNVFGGRAFVNEQFF. CDR3 nucleotide sequence: TGTGCCAGCAACGTCTTCGGCGGGAGGGCGTTCGTCAATGAGCAGTTCTTC.

This clone was counted once. The V and J genes are TRBV11-2 and TRBJ2-5; 9 bases are shared with TRBD2. The CDR3 has 15 residues. V lost 1 base, J lost 5 bases, and 5 bases stayed unmatched. The germline V gene has CDR1 SGHAT and CDR2 FQNNGV. CDR3 coding DNA: TGTGCCAGCAGCTTAGCTGGCGGGAGGGTGGAGACCCAGTACTTC. It translates to CASSLAGGRVETQYF.

The rearrangement uses TRBV20-1 and TRBJ1-4; 7 nucleotides align to TRBD1. J lost 7 bases, V lost 4 bases, and 12 bases had no gene match. The CDR3 covers 15 residues. Germline CDR1 reads DFQATT; CDR2 reads SNEGSKA (reference sequence). In DNA form, the CDR3 reads TGCAGTGCTATTGACGTCTACAGGGGTCCTGAAAAACTGTTTTTT. It specifies CSAIDVYRGPEKLFF.

The V call is TRBV7-9, the J call TRBJ1-5; TRBD1 is a possible D gene (6 bases). V was cut by 5 bases and J by 0 bases, with 11 bases left in between. The germline V gene encodes CDR1 SEHNR and CDR2 FQNEAQ (reference sequence). The CDR3 consists of 15 residues. In DNA form, the CDR3 reads TGTGCCAGCAGCGGGGGCCAATTTAGCAATCAGCCCCAGCATTTT. It encodes CASSGGQFSNQPQHF.

The chain carries TRBV6-5 and TRBJ1-1; D is perhaps TRBD1 (5 bases). V lost 5 bases and J 3 bases, leaving 13 bases between the germline ends. The CDR3 totals 14 residues. CDR1 and CDR2 (germline): MNHEY, SVGAGI. The CDR3 DNA reads as TGTGCCAGCAGTACTCGGGGGGGGGACACTGAAGCTTTCTTT. Encoded protein: CASSTRGGDTEAFF.

The chain recombines TRBV28 with TRBJ2-3; a possible D gene is TRBD1 (5 bases). Germline V lookup: CDR1 MDHEN, CDR2 SYDVKM. The ends were cut back, 4 bases at V and 2 bases at J, with 13 bases in the middle. This CDR3 has 15 amino acids. The CDR3 DNA follows: TGTGCCAGCAGTTATGGGGCCCCACCCACAGATACGCAGTATTTT. This codes for CASSYGAPPTDTQYF.

The chain carries TRBV6-6 and TRBJ1-2; D gene ambiguous. This CDR3 is built from 11 residues. CDR1 is MNHNY and CDR2 is SVGAGI in the germline V gene (reference sequence). The CDR3 is CGTEENYGYTF. Here the CDR3 DNA reads TGTGGAACGGAGGAGAACTATGGCTACACCTTC.